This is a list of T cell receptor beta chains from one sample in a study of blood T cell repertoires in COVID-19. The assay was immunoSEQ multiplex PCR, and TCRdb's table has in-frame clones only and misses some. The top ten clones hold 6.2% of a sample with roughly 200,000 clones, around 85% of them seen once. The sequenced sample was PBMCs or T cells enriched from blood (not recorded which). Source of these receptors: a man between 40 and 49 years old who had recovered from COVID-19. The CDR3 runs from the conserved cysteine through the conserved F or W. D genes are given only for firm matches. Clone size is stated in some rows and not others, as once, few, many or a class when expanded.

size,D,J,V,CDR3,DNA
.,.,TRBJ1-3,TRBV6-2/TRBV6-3,CASSSGRQDTIYF,TGTGCCAGCAGTTCCGGCCGCCAGGACACCATATATTTT
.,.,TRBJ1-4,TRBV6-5,CASRPLGAEKLFF,TGTGCCAGCAGACCTCTGGGGGCTGAAAAACTGTTTTTT
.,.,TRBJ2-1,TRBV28,CASSPTGSSSYNEQFF,TGTGCCAGCAGTCCGACAGGATCAAGCTCCTACAATGAGCAGTTCTTC
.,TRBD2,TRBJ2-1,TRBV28,CASSGGGTSNNEQFF,TGTGCCAGCAGTGGAGGAGGGACTAGCAACAATGAGCAGTTCTTC
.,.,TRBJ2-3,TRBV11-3,CASSSGSTDTQYF,TGTGCCAGCAGCTCAGGGAGCACAGATACGCAGTATTTT
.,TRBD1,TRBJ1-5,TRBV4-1,CASSQVTGGNQPQHF,TGCGCCAGCAGCCAAGTTACAGGGGGCAATCAGCCCCAGCATTTT
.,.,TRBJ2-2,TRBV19,CASKDRQSNTGELFF,TGTGCCAGCAAGGACCGACAGTCGAACACCGGGGAGCTGTTTTTT
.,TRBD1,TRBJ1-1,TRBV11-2,CASSSHRGPLNTEAFF,TGTGCCAGCAGCTCCCACAGGGGGCCCTTGAACACTGAAGCTTTCTTT
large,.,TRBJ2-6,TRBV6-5,CASSYGVSGANVLTF,TGTGCCAGCAGTTACGGAGTATCCGGGGCCAACGTCCTGACTTTC
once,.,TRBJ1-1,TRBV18,CASSLDTSNTEAFF,TGTGCCAGCTCCCTGGACACCTCGAACACTGAAGCTTTCTTT
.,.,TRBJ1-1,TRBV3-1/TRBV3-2,CASSPGKNTEAFF,TGTGCCAGCAGCCCGGGGAAGAACACTGAAGCTTTCTTT
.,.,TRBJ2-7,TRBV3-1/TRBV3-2,CASSQGYSGGRNYEQYF,TGTGCCAGCAGCCAAGGTTACAGCGGAGGCCGAAACTACGAGCAGTACTTC
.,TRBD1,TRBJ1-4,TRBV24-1,CATSGSPGQGGEKLFF,TGTGCCACCAGTGGAAGCCCTGGGCAGGGGGGTGAAAAACTGTTTTTT
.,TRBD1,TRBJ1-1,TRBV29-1,CSAGTGGWFGTEAFF,TGCAGCGCTGGGACAGGGGGATGGTTTGGGACTGAAGCTTTCTTT
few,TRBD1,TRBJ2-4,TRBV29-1,CSVTSGTGKNIQYF,TGCAGCGTTACTTCCGGGACAGGGAAAAACATTCAGTACTTC
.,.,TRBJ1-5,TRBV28,CASSPYRGSNQPQHF,TGTGCCAGCAGTCCTTACCGGGGGAGCAATCAGCCCCAGCATTTT
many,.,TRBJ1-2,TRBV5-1,CASSLGQANYGYTF,TGCGCCAGCAGCTTAGGACAAGCTAACTATGGCTACACCTTC
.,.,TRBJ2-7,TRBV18,CATSRREIDEQYF,TGTGCCACCTCGCGCAGGGAAATTGACGAGCAGTACTTC
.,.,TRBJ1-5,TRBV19,CASSNYGNQPQHF,TGTGCCAGTAGTAACTACGGCAATCAGCCCCAGCATTTT
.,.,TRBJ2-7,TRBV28,CASSFEIPYEQYF,TGTGCCAGCAGTTTCGAGATACCTTACGAGCAGTACTTC
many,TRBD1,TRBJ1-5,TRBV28,CASRSGQGAKQPQHF,TGTGCCAGCAGGTCAGGACAGGGGGCGAAACAGCCCCAGCATTTT
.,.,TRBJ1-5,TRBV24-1,CATNLRGGGSNQPQHF,TGTGCCACCAACCTAAGAGGGGGGGGAAGCAATCAGCCCCAGCATTTT
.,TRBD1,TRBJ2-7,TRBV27,CASSLSGQGSYEQYF,TGTGCCAGCAGTTTATCGGGACAGGGATCCTACGAGCAGTACTTC
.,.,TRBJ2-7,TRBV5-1,CASSFRGLAYEQYF,TGCGCCAGCAGCTTCCGGGGATTAGCCTACGAGCAGTACTTC
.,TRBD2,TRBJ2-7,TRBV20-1,CSASAVAGGFYEQYF,TGCAGTGCTAGTGCCGTAGCGGGAGGTTTCTACGAGCAGTACTTC
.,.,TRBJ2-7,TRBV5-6,CASTSRGGNEQYF,TGTGCCAGCACCTCCCGAGGGGGAAACGAGCAGTACTTC
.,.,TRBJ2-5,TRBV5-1,CASSEGEETQYF,TGCGCCAGCAGCGAGGGAGAAGAGACCCAGTACTTC
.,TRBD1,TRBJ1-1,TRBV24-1,CATRGQGTTEAFF,TGTGCCACCAGGGGACAGGGAACCACTGAAGCTTTCTTT
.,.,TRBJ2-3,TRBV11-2,CASTRGLGSYTDTQYF,TGTGCCAGCACCCGAGGTTTAGGTTCCTACACAGATACGCAGTATTTT
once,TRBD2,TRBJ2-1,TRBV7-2,CASSLKSGRGNDEQFF,TGTGCCAGCAGCTTAAAAAGCGGGAGGGGGAACGATGAGCAGTTCTTC
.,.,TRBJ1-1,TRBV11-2,CASSPSRDTEAFF,TGTGCCAGCAGCCCTTCCAGGGACACTGAAGCTTTCTTT
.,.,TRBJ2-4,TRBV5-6,CASSSYSLAGAKNIQYF,TGTGCCAGCAGCTCTTATTCCCTCGCGGGCGCCAAAAACATTCAGTACTTC
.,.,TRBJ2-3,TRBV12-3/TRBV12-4,CASSPTDTQYF,TGTGCCAGCAGTCCGACAGATACGCAGTATTTT
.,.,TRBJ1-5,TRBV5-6,CASSLAGVETNQPQHF,TGTGCCAGCAGCTTGGCGGGGGTGGAAACGAATCAGCCCCAGCATTTT
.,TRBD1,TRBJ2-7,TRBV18,CASSPRFETGTYEQYF,TGTGCCAGCTCACCACGATTTGAGACAGGGACCTACGAGCAGTACTTC
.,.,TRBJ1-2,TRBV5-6,CASSSTMSYTF,TGTGCCAGCAGTTCAACTATGAGCTACACCTTC
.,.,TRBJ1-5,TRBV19,CASSMPASVGSSNQPQHF,TGTGCCAGTAGTATGCCAGCATCGGTCGGGAGTAGCAATCAGCCCCAGCATTTT
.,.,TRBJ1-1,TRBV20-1,CSAVNTEAFF,TGCAGTGCCGTGAACACTGAAGCTTTCTTT
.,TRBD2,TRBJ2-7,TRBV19,CASSPRRLARGGEQYF,TGTGCCAGTAGTCCCCGACGACTAGCGCGGGGGGGGGAGCAGTACTTC
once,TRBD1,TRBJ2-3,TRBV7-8,CASSPGQGTTDTQYF,TGTGCCAGCAGCCCTGGACAGGGGACCACAGATACGCAGTATTTT
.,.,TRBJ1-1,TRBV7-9,CASSLVGFQGALSFF,TGTGCCAGCAGCTTAGTCGGTTTCCAGGGTGCATTGTCTTTCTTT
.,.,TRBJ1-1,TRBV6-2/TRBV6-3,CASSPRDRGTEAFF,TGTGCCAGCAGCCCCCGGGACCGGGGGACTGAAGCTTTCTTT
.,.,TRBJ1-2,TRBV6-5,CASSYSRGSNYGYTF,TGTGCCAGCAGTTATTCGCGGGGCTCTAACTATGGCTACACCTTC
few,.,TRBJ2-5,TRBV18,CASSSSRLAGSKETQYF,TGTGCCAGCTCATCCTCCCGCCTGGCGGGGAGTAAAGAGACCCAGTACTTC
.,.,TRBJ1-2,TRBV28,CASRSQDYGYTF,TGTGCCAGCAGGTCTCAGGACTATGGCTACACCTTC
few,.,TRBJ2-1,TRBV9,CASSVVEVSYNEQFF,TGTGCCAGCAGCGTAGTGGAGGTCTCCTACAATGAGCAGTTCTTC
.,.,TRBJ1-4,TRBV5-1,CASRAHGATNEKLFF,TGCGCCAGCCGAGCTCACGGGGCAACTAATGAAAAACTGTTTTTT
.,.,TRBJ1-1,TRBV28,CASSPTAMNTEAFF,TGTGCCAGCAGTCCCACTGCTATGAACACTGAAGCTTTCTTT
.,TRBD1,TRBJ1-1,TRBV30,CAWSLPRGRDTEAFF,TGTGCCTGGAGTCTACCGAGGGGGCGCGATACTGAAGCTTTCTTT
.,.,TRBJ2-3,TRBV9,CASSERPSGGGGDTQYF,TGTGCCAGCAGCGAGAGACCTAGCGGAGGAGGGGGGGATACGCAGTATTTT
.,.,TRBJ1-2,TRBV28,CASRLDSNYGYTF,TGTGCCAGCAGGTTGGACAGTAACTATGGCTACACCTTC